These 32 T cell receptor beta chains share one sample of origin, sequenced in a study of shared clonotypes between healthy human individuals. Using immunoSEQ multiplex PCR, the repertoire was profiled, and TCRdb retains in-frame clones only, with some absent. This table holds about 1.5 million clones, nearly 99% found once. What was sequenced was naive CD4+ T cells sorted from blood. Subset of the sample: CD45RA+ positively selected. Source of these receptors: a young man in good health.

V usage is TRBV2 and J usage is TRBJ2-7, with D possibly matching TRBD2 (6 bases). Germline V gene data show CDR1 as SNHLY and CDR2 as FYNNEI. This CDR3 is built from 14 residues. The V gene lost 2 bases and the J gene lost 3 bases, with 11 bases spanning the gap. This CDR3 reads CASSEQRVSYEQYF. The CDR3 DNA reads as TGTGCCAGCAGTGAACAGCGGGTGAGCTACGAGCAGTACTTC.

The J gene is TRBJ2-5, the V gene TRBV10-3, with TRBD1 identical over 7 bases. V was clipped by 6 bases and J by 0 bases; unmatched bases: 4. Germline-derived CDR1 and CDR2 are ENHRY and SYGVKD. The CDR3 covers 14 residues. The CDR3, as DNA: TGTGCCATCAGGGAGACAGGGAACCAAGAGACCCAGTACTTC. As protein: CAIRETGNQETQYF.

This chain links TRBV9 with TRBJ1-3; perhaps TRBD1 as D (6 bases). In germline, CDR1 is SGDLS, CDR2 YYNGEE. V was shortened by 3 bases and J by 11 bases, with 15 bases between the two germline ends. The CDR3 is 13 residues long. This chain's CDR3 is CASSEHSPGAIYF. The DNA for the CDR3 is TGTGCCAGCAGCGAGCACTCCCCAGGGGCCATATATTTT.

V and J are TRBV18 and TRBJ2-7; D uncertain. Trimming cost V 5 bases and J 4 bases, with 24 bases left between them. Germline V gene lookup returns CDR1 KGHSH and CDR2 LQKENI. The length of the CDR3 is 17 residues. CDR3 region: CASSTTSARPGRYEQYF. In DNA, the CDR3 is TGTGCCAGCTCAACAACAAGTGCGCGGCCTGGTAGGTACGAGCAGTACTTC.

CDR3 bases: TGTGCCAGCAGTTACTTACCCTCGGGGGACTATGGCTACACCTTC. This sequence encodes CASSYLPSGDYGYTF. The rearrangement uses TRBV6-5 and TRBJ1-2, with D perhaps matching TRBD1 (5 bases). The V and J ends lost 1 base and 3 bases respectively, with 12 bases between them. The CDR3 contains 15 residues. Germline V lookup: CDR1 MNHEY, CDR2 SVGAGI.

This chain uses TRBV7-2 with TRBJ2-7; possibly TRBD2 for D (5 bases). V lost 2 bases and J lost 0, with 8 bases in between. The CDR3 sequence is 14 residues long. Germline CDR1 SGHTA, CDR2 FQGNSA. CDR3 sequence (DNA): TGTGCCAGCAGCTTAAGCGGAAACTCCTACGAGCAGTACTTC. It is translated as CASSLSGNSYEQYF. The variable domain in full, with the rest retrieved from reference TRBV7-2 and TRBJ2-7, is GAGVSQSPSNKVTEKGKDVELRCDPISGHTALYWYRQSLGQGLEFLIYFQGNSAPDKSGLPSDRFSAERTGGSVSTLTIQRTQQEDSAVYLCASSLSGNSYEQYFGPGTRLTVT.

This clone was seen once. This sequence joins TRBV30 and TRBJ2-3; D gene ambiguous. CDR1 is GTSNPN and CDR2 is SVGIG in the germline V gene (reference sequence). Trimming took 0 bases from V and 0 from J, leaving 13 bases between them. This CDR3 has 16 residues. The CDR3 spells CAWSVLIWASTDTQYF. In DNA form, the CDR3 reads TGTGCCTGGAGTGTATTGATATGGGCCAGCACAGATACGCAGTATTTT. The full variable domain, its missing parts supplied by reference TRBV30 and TRBJ2-3, is SQTIHQWPATLVQPVGSPLSLECTVEGTSNPNLYWYRQAAGRGLQLLFYSVGIGQISSEVPQNLSASRPQDRQFILSSKKLLLSDSGFYLCAWSVLIWASTDTQYFGPGTRLTVL.

The chain uses TRBV5-1 and TRBJ1-3, with unresolved D. V gave up 0 bases and J gave up 0 bases, with 10 bases separating them. Germline V gene lookup returns CDR1 SGHRS and CDR2 YFSETQ. The CDR3 totals 16 residues. In DNA form, the CDR3 reads TGCGCCAGCAGCTTGGCCACGATAGGCTCTGGAAACACCATATATTTT. Encoded protein: CASSLATIGSGNTIYF.

This clone occurred once. CDR3 region: CASSLGQGPSFF. The CDR3 DNA reads as TGTGCCAGCAGCCTCGGACAGGGGCCTTCGTTCTTC. The chain is built from TRBV11-3 and TRBJ2-1; 9 nucleotides line up with TRBD1. The V and J ends lost 5 bases and 15 bases, in that order; junction bases with no gene match: 8. This CDR3 is built from 12 residues. Germline loops: CDR1 SGHNT, CDR2 YENEEA.

The genes are TRBV6-1 and TRBJ2-7, with D possibly being TRBD2 (5 bases). CDR1 and CDR2 (germline): MNHNS, SASEGT. V lost 6 bases to trimming and J lost 0 bases, with 12 bases between them. The CDR3 consists of 14 residues. Here the CDR3 reads CASRLDGYSYEQYF. CDR3 DNA sequence: TGTGCCAGCAGACTAGACGGATACTCCTACGAGCAGTACTTC.

The chain uses TRBV9 and TRBJ2-3, with 9 bases matching TRBD2. The V gene end was trimmed by 0 bases and the J gene end by 6 bases; junction bases not matched to a gene: 11. Germline V gene lookup returns CDR1 SGDLS and CDR2 YYNGEE. The CDR3 spans 17 residues. CDR3 in amino acids: CASSVVGAGGRSDTQYF. CDR3 nucleotides: TGTGCCAGCAGCGTAGTTGGGGCGGGAGGGCGGTCTGATACGCAGTATTTT.

The V gene is TRBV30, the J gene TRBJ2-7; possible D gene TRBD2, 6 bases. This CDR3 contains 16 residues. CDR1 and CDR2 from the germline V gene are GTSNPN and SVGIG (reference sequence). The V end lost 5 bases, the J end lost 2 bases, and 22 bases lay between the germline ends. This CDR3 is CAWGKVSSGVAYEQYF. The CDR3 region has the DNA TGTGCCTGGGGTAAGGTGAGTTCGGGAGTCGCCTACGAGCAGTACTTC.

The chain is built from TRBV15 and TRBJ1-1; tentatively, D is TRBD1 (6 bases). This CDR3 contains 11 residues. The V gene's germline CDR1 is LNHNV and CDR2 YYDKDF (reference sequence). The germline V and J ends were trimmed by 8 bases and 7 bases, with 11 bases remaining between them. The CDR3 region is CATLLQGEAFF. The CDR3 DNA reads TGTGCCACCCTCCTACAGGGTGAAGCTTTCTTT.

This clone appeared a few times. The V gene is TRBV11-3, the J gene TRBJ1-2, with 10 bases lining up with TRBD1. The CDR3 loop spans 15 amino acids. Germline CDR1 reads SGHNT; CDR2 reads YENEEA. With 4 bases clipped from V and 2 bases from J, the junction kept 4 bases outside the gene matches. The CDR3 coding sequence is TGTGCCAGCAGCTCCCCGGGACAGGGGAACTATGGCTACACCTTC. Protein: CASSSPGQGNYGYTF.

CDR3 amino acids: CASSPPGQNEQYF. Written as DNA, the CDR3 is TGTGCCAGCTCACCCCCGGGACAGAACGAGCAGTACTTC. The rearrangement links TRBV18 to TRBJ2-7, with 7 bases aligning to TRBD1. CDR1 and CDR2 from the germline V gene are KGHSH and LQKENI. CDR3 size: 13 residues. V shed 3 bases and J 5 bases; nucleotides not matched to a gene: 4.

This clone was observed once. V is TRBV5-1 and J is TRBJ1-2, with 10 nucleotides matching TRBD1. The CDR3 is 16 amino acids. CDR1 is SGHRS and CDR2 is YFSETQ in the germline V gene. V shed 2 bases and J 8 bases; nucleotides not matched to a gene: 12. The CDR3 sequence: CASSFSTVGQGEGYTF. CDR3 nucleotide sequence: TGCGCCAGCAGCTTTTCCACGGTCGGACAGGGGGAGGGCTACACCTTC.

The chain couples TRBV5-6 to TRBJ2-1; no firm D call. V was shortened by 0 bases and J by 4 bases, with 8 bases between the two germline ends. Looked up from germline, CDR1 is SGHDT and CDR2 is YYEEEE. This CDR3 spans 14 amino acids. In DNA form, the CDR3 reads TGTGCCAGCAGCTTGGGCCTAGAGTACAATGAGCAGTTCTTC. Its translation is CASSLGLEYNEQFF.

The table lists this clone with a count of one. The rearrangement joins TRBV9 to TRBJ2-7; D is unclear. Trimming took 3 bases from V and 0 from J, leaving 13 bases between them. Germline-derived CDR1 and CDR2 are SGDLS and YYNGEE. The CDR3 is 15 amino acids. The CDR3 protein is CASSAHLDVSYEQYF. As DNA, the CDR3 is TGTGCCAGCAGCGCTCACCTGGACGTCTCCTACGAGCAGTACTTC.

V and J are TRBV27 and TRBJ1-5; D possibly corresponds to TRBD1 (5 bases). Trimming took off 1 base at V and 6 bases at J, with 10 bases between the two ends. The CDR3 has 14 amino acids. The germline CDR1 and CDR2 sequences are MNHEY and SMNVEV (reference sequence). CDR3 bases: TGTGCCAGCAGTTTATTTTCAGGGCGTCAGCCCCAGCATTTT. Encoded protein: CASSLFSGRQPQHF.

The V and J genes are TRBV5-1 and TRBJ2-3; D tentatively fits TRBD1 or TRBD2 (5 bases each). Germline CDR1 SGHRS, CDR2 YFSETQ. CDR3 length: 16 residues. Trimming pared 2 bases from V and 1 base from J, leaving 14 bases between. CDR3 in amino acids: CASSLLRTGRTDTQYF. As DNA, the CDR3 is TGCGCCAGCAGCTTACTTCGGACGGGACGCACAGATACGCAGTATTTT. The full variable domain, with the rest looked up from reference TRBV5-1 and TRBJ2-3, is KAGVTQTPRYLIKTRGQQVTLSCSPISGHRSVSWYQQTPGQGLQFLFEYFSETQRNKGNFPGRFSGRQFSNSRSEMNVSTLELGDSALYLCASSLLRTGRTDTQYFGPGTRLTVL.

The chain uses TRBV1 and TRBJ2-5; TRBD2 reflects the table's D call only, with no check against the DNA. TRBV1 is termed a pseudogene. The CDR3 is 17 residues long. This CDR3 is CTSSQTHYSDIQETQYF. In nucleotides, the CDR3 is TGCACCAGCAGCCAAACTCACTATTCAGATATCCAAGAGACCCAGTACTTC.

A note on this clone: This sample includes further DNA sequences coding for the same CDR3. CDR3 DNA: TGTGCCAGCTCACCCGGGACATTCTACGAGCAGTACTTC. Encoded protein: CASSPGTFYEQYF. The V and J genes are TRBV18 and TRBJ2-7; TRBD1 might be the D (6 bases). The V and J ends lost 3 bases and 3 bases respectively, with 9 bases between them. Germline V lookup: CDR1 KGHSH, CDR2 LQKENI. The CDR3 runs 13 residues.

This chain links TRBV9 with TRBJ2-7, with 9 nucleotides matching TRBD2. The CDR3 runs to 17 residues. The V gene end was trimmed by 0 bases and the J gene end by 0 bases; junction bases not matched to a gene: 7. Germline CDR1 reads SGDLS; CDR2 reads YYNGEE. This CDR3 is CASSVGASGMSSYEQYF. The CDR3 DNA follows: TGTGCCAGCAGCGTAGGGGCTAGCGGGATGAGCTCCTACGAGCAGTACTTC.

V gene TRBV19 combines with J gene TRBJ2-1, with 9 bases identical to TRBD2. Germline CDR1 is LNHDA and CDR2 is SQIVND (reference sequence). With 7 bases clipped from V and 6 bases from J, the junction kept 4 bases outside the gene matches. This CDR3 has 13 residues. This chain's CDR3 is CASNLAGTNEQFF. Written as DNA, the CDR3 is TGTGCCAGTAACCTAGCGGGAACCAATGAGCAGTTCTTC.

V usage is TRBV18 and J usage is TRBJ2-7; no firm D call. In germline, CDR1 is KGHSH, CDR2 LQKENI. The CDR3 contains 15 residues. V was trimmed by 2 bases and J by 0 bases, leaving 11 bases between them. CDR3: CASSPRSGFSYEQYF. CDR3 DNA: TGTGCCAGCTCACCAAGGTCCGGTTTCTCCTACGAGCAGTACTTC.

J is TRBJ2-6 and V is TRBV6-6; D is possibly TRBD1 or TRBD2 (5 bases each). V lost 2 bases and J 11 bases, leaving 7 bases between the germline ends. Germline CDR1 is MNHNY and CDR2 is SVGAGI (reference sequence). The CDR3 runs 12 residues. CDR3 amino acids: CASSYRGDVLTF. Written as DNA, the CDR3 is TGTGCCAGCAGTTACCGGGGCGACGTCCTGACTTTC.

For the CDR3, the DNA is TGTGCCAGTAGTATATCTCCGACCCTCTACGAGCAGTACTTC. The encoded protein is CASSISPTLYEQYF. The chain employs TRBV19 and TRBJ2-7; D call uncertain. CDR3 length: 14 amino acids. Germline V gene sequence: CDR1 LNHDA, CDR2 SQIVND (reference sequence). V dropped 2 bases and J dropped 3 bases, with 11 bases sitting between them.

The gene calls are TRBV5-1 and TRBJ2-3; D might be TRBD2 (5 bases). V was trimmed by 4 bases and J by 4 bases, leaving 13 bases between them. CDR1 is SGHRS and CDR2 is YFSETQ in the germline V gene. This CDR3 has 14 residues. The CDR3 DNA sequence: TGCGCCAGCAGCAGCGGATACAGCCCAGATACGCAGTATTTT. Translating gives CASSSGYSPDTQYF.

The V call is TRBV4-1, the J call TRBJ2-3, with D possibly matching TRBD1 (5 bases). Germline CDR1 is MGHRA and CDR2 is YSYEKL. This CDR3 comprises 14 residues. Trimming pared 1 base from V and 4 bases from J, leaving 9 bases between. This chain's CDR3 is CASSQVTGPDTQYF. CDR3 bases: TGCGCCAGCAGCCAAGTAACAGGTCCAGATACGCAGTATTTT.

The J gene is TRBJ2-5, the V gene TRBV29-1; 14 bases agree with TRBD2. With 7 bases clipped from V and 1 base from J, the junction kept 2 bases outside the gene matches. The germline CDR1 and CDR2 sequences are SQVTM and ANQGSEA. The CDR3 spans 14 residues. This chain's CDR3 is CSAGLAGGQETQYF. The CDR3 coding sequence is TGCAGCGCTGGACTAGCGGGGGGCCAAGAGACCCAGTACTTC.

This chain connects TRBV7-8 to TRBJ2-2; TRBD2 aligns across 8 bases. The CDR3 spans 15 residues. CDR1 SGHVS and CDR2 FQNEAQ come from the germline V gene. V trimming: 3 bases; J trimming: 6 bases; junction bases outside the gene matches: 6. CDR3 amino acids: CASSFGRGGPGELFF. CDR3 in DNA: TGTGCCAGCAGCTTCGGCCGGGGGGGCCCCGGGGAGCTGTTTTTT.

This sequence joins TRBV14 and TRBJ2-2, with 12 bases identical to TRBD2. From germline, CDR1 is SGHDN and CDR2 FVKESK. This CDR3 is built from 19 residues. V lost 1 base to trimming and J lost 0 bases; unmatched junction nucleotides: 6. The CDR3 loop is CASSQGGLAGGPNTGELFF. As DNA, the CDR3 is TGTGCCAGCAGCCAAGGAGGGCTAGCGGGAGGGCCGAACACCGGGGAGCTGTTTTTT.